These 32 T cell receptor beta chains were sequenced from one sample in a study of T cell repertoires in cytomegalovirus infection. Antigens of these TCRs are unknown. In TCRdb, the reads were re-called with MiXCR into one record per CDR3 protein. The sample records some 560,000 distinct CDR3 sequences, over 35% being singletons. The starting material was cultured PBMCs, obtained from culture after CMV antigen stimulation. The source is a human donor in good health (CMV status not recorded). Some clones in this sample may be carry-over from other donors' samples.

The chain couples TRBV18 to TRBJ2-7; no clear D. V was pared by 0 bases and J by 2 bases, with 8 bases between. This CDR3 comprises 14 residues. The germline CDR1 and CDR2 sequences are KGHSH and LQKENI. CDR3 loop: CASSPPSLPYEQYF. The CDR3 nucleotides are TGTGCCAGCTCACCACCTAGCCTCCCCTACGAGCAGTACTTC.

The rearrangement joins TRBV6-1 to TRBJ2-2; 8 bases are a match to TRBD1. The CDR3 runs to 15 residues. Losses at the gene ends were 8 bases for V and 9 bases for J; bases not matched to a gene: 14. The germline V gene encodes CDR1 MNHNS and CDR2 SASEGT. The DNA for the CDR3 is TGTGCCAGCCCTCGAGTCCGGGACAGGCACCGGGAGCTGTTTTTT. Its protein product is CASPRVRDRHRELFF.

The chain combines TRBV20-1 with TRBJ1-6; D is uncertain. Germline loops: CDR1 DFQATT, CDR2 SNEGSKA (reference sequence). The CDR3 covers 14 residues. Trimming pared 5 bases from V and 3 bases from J, leaving 11 bases between. The CDR3 coding sequence is TGCAGTGCTCTGAAGAGAGGCTATAATTCACCCCTCCACTTT. Amino acid sequence: CSALKRGYNSPLHF.

The chain combines TRBV6-2 or TRBV6-3 with TRBJ2-1, with 7 bases matching TRBD2. Germline-derived CDR1 and CDR2 are MNHEY and SVGEGT. The J segment lost 12 bases and the V segment lost 4 bases, leaving 6 bases of the junction unmatched. The CDR3 has 12 residues. CDR3 residues: CASSFFPGGQFF. CDR3 in DNA: TGTGCCAGCAGTTTCTTTCCGGGGGGGCAGTTCTTC.

The rearrangement joins TRBV20-1 to TRBJ1-1, with D unresolved. Trimming removed 6 bases from V and 4 bases from J, with 15 bases in between. The length of the CDR3 is 13 residues. Germline V gene sequence: CDR1 DFQATT, CDR2 SNEGSKA (reference sequence). The CDR3 here is CSADAWTGTEAFF. DNA of the CDR3: TGCAGTGCCGACGCCTGGACGGGCACTGAAGCTTTCTTT.

The chain uses TRBV20-1 and TRBJ2-3, with D uncertain. The V gene's germline CDR1 is DFQATT and CDR2 SNEGSKA (reference sequence). The V and J ends lost 4 bases and 5 bases respectively, with 13 bases between them. This CDR3 spans 13 amino acids. The CDR3 DNA sequence: TGCAGTGCTAAGGGCGGAGTCGGAGATACGCAGTATTTT. Residues: CSAKGGVGDTQYF.

The rearrangement links TRBV20-1 to TRBJ2-5, with D uncertain. The CDR3 is 11 residues long. Deletions cut 8 bases from V and 5 bases from J, with 12 bases between. CDR1 and CDR2 from the germline V gene are DFQATT and SNEGSKA (reference sequence). CDR3 nucleotide sequence: TGCAGTATCCGGGTGGGGGAGACCCAGTACTTC. This translates into CSIRVGETQYF.

This clonotype was recorded a few times. The gene calls are TRBV23-1 and TRBJ1-5; D ambiguous. TRBV23-1 is known as an ORF, though its function is uncertain. V dropped 0 bases and J dropped 5 bases, with 14 bases sitting between them. This CDR3 is built from 16 residues. CDR3 region: CASSQSVKGVDQPQHF. The CDR3 DNA is TGCGCCAGCAGTCAATCTGTAAAGGGTGTTGATCAGCCCCAGCATTTT.

This clonotype has more than one count but fewer than ten. The chain recombines TRBV7-8 with TRBJ2-5; 7 bases are shared with TRBD1. CDR1 SGHVS and CDR2 FQNEAQ come from the germline V gene. The V and J ends lost 0 bases and 0 bases, in that order; junction bases with no gene match: 4. This CDR3 comprises 16 residues. This CDR3 reads CASSLARGLYQETQYF. The CDR3 DNA reads TGTGCCAGCAGCTTAGCGAGGGGGCTATACCAAGAGACCCAGTACTTC.

The CDR3 is CASSRSALAGGVKVTDTQYF. In nucleotides, the CDR3 is TGTGCCAGCAGCCGGAGCGCACTAGCGGGGGGGGTCAAGGTCACGGATACGCAGTATTTT. The rearrangement links TRBV7-8 to TRBJ2-3; 13 positions agree with TRBD2. This CDR3 is built from 20 residues. Trimming took 5 bases from V and 6 from J; bases not matched to a gene: 20. Germline CDR1 reads SGHVS; CDR2 reads FQNEAQ. The full variable domain, in which reference TRBV7-8 and TRBJ2-3 provide the parts outside the CDR3, is GAGVSQSPRYKVAKRGQDVALRCDPISGHVSLFWYQQALGQGPEFLTYFQNEAQLDKSGLPSDRFFAERPEGSVSTLKIQRTQQEDSAVYLCASSRSALAGGVKVTDTQYFGPGTRLTVL.

The V call is TRBV5-6, the J call TRBJ2-1; no clear D. V lost 1 base and J lost 7, with 18 bases in between. The CDR3 extends over 16 amino acids. CDR1 is SGHDT and CDR2 is YYEEEE in the germline V gene. The DNA for the CDR3 is TGTGCCAGCAGCTTGCTAGTTACGATACAATGGAATGAGCAGTTCTTC. Translation gives CASSLLVTIQWNEQFF.

The rearrangement uses TRBV9 and TRBJ2-6; a weak D match, TRBD1 (5 bases). The germline gives CDR1 SGDLS, CDR2 YYNGEE. V lost 4 bases, J lost 0 bases, and 14 bases lay in between. This CDR3 is 17 amino acids long. In DNA, the CDR3 is TGTGCCAGCAGCCCAAGGGGCGTCGTCTCTGGGGCCAACGTCCTGACTTTC. This translates into CASSPRGVVSGANVLTF.

This clonotype has ten or more counts. The CDR3 region is CASTTTTRTAYEQYF. The CDR3 DNA follows: TGTGCCAGCACCACCACTACGCGCACCGCCTACGAGCAGTACTTC. The chain couples TRBV7-2 to TRBJ2-7, with D unresolved. The CDR3 consists of 15 residues. Germline CDR1 is SGHTA and CDR2 is FQGNSA. V was clipped by 7 bases and J by 2 bases, with 18 bases between them.

This clonotype was seen only a few times. V and J are TRBV19 and TRBJ2-1, with 7 bases fitting TRBD2. There are 16 residues in the CDR3. The germline V gene has CDR1 LNHDA and CDR2 SQIVND (reference sequence). V was clipped by 1 base and J by 6 bases; unmatched bases: 9. CDR3 in amino acids: CASSIGWTRGTNEQFF. In nucleotides, the CDR3 is TGTGCCAGTAGTATAGGGTGGACTAGAGGGACCAATGAGCAGTTCTTC.

The V gene is TRBV28, the J gene TRBJ2-1, with TRBD1 matching over 8 bases. Losses at the gene ends were 4 bases for V and 5 bases for J; bases not matched to a gene: 7. Germline loops: CDR1 MDHEN, CDR2 SYDVKM. The CDR3 loop spans 15 amino acids. CDR3 in amino acids: CASSSPRTGHNEQFF. CDR3 nucleotide sequence: TGTGCCAGCAGTTCGCCCAGGACAGGGCACAATGAGCAGTTCTTC.

The rearrangement joins TRBV18 to TRBJ2-1, with D tentatively TRBD1 (6 bases). V was shortened by 5 bases and J by 1 base, with 15 bases between the two germline ends. The CDR3 has 16 amino acids. Germline V lookup: CDR1 KGHSH, CDR2 LQKENI. CDR3 protein: CASSSWTDLSYNEQFF. For the CDR3, the DNA is TGTGCCAGCTCATCCTGGACAGACCTTTCCTACAATGAGCAGTTCTTC.

The chain has TRBV7-9 and TRBJ2-2; 8 bases agree with TRBD1. CDR1 and CDR2 from the germline V gene are SEHNR and FQNEAQ (reference sequence). There are 13 residues in the CDR3. V gave up 4 bases and J gave up 10 bases; unmatched junction bases: 5. CDR3 protein: CASSSSDREELFF. CDR3 nucleotide sequence: TGTGCCAGCAGCTCCTCGGACAGGGAGGAGCTGTTTTTT.

The chain is built from TRBV7-9 and TRBJ2-4, with a possible D match to TRBD1 (6 bases). This CDR3 has 16 amino acids. Germline V CDR1 and CDR2: SEHNR, FQNEAQ (reference sequence). V lost 2 bases to trimming and J lost 1 base, with 12 bases between them. As DNA, the CDR3 is TGTGCCAGCAGCTTACCCTACCAGGGGGCCAAAAACATTCAGTACTTC. Translating it yields CASSLPYQGAKNIQYF.

The J gene is TRBJ1-5, the V gene TRBV28; maybe TRBD1 (5 bases). The CDR3 has 16 residues. Germline V gives CDR1 MDHEN, CDR2 SYDVKM. The V gene lost 5 bases and the J gene lost 0 bases, with 14 bases spanning the gap. CDR3 loop: CASSLLAGYSNQPQHF. The DNA for the CDR3 is TGTGCCAGCAGTCTCCTCGCAGGGTATAGCAATCAGCCCCAGCATTTT.

This clonotype was seen a handful of times. The rearrangement uses TRBV6-2 or TRBV6-3 and TRBJ2-5; D not resolved. The CDR3 consists of 14 residues. The germline V gene has CDR1 MNHEY and CDR2 SVGEGT. Trimming shortened V by 7 bases and J by 0 bases, and 12 bases separated the two germline ends. Here the CDR3 DNA reads TGTGCCAGCAAATCGAGGTGGGACCAAGAGACCCAGTACTTC. It specifies CASKSRWDQETQYF.

The J gene is TRBJ2-5, the V gene TRBV10-2; 7 nucleotides align to TRBD2. In germline, CDR1 is WSHSY, CDR2 SAAADI. J gave up 2 bases and V 5 bases, and 5 bases lay outside the gene matches. The CDR3 contains 14 residues. The CDR3 DNA sequence: TGCGCCAGCAGTAGACTAGCAAAACAAGAGACCCAGTACTTC. This codes for CASSRLAKQETQYF.

This clonotype was seen once. J is TRBJ2-7 and V is TRBV2; D is uncertain. Trimming cost V 10 bases and J 0 bases, with 7 bases left between them. CDR3 length: 11 residues. The V gene's germline CDR1 is SNHLY and CDR2 FYNNEI. Written as DNA, the CDR3 is TGTGCCACCTACAGCTCCTACGAGCAGTACTTC. Its protein is CATYSSYEQYF.

The chain recombines TRBV7-2 with TRBJ2-3, with D possibly matching TRBD1 (6 bases). Germline loops: CDR1 SGHTA, CDR2 FQGNSA. Trimming took 1 base from V and 6 from J, leaving 14 bases between them. CDR3 length equals 15 residues. CDR3 region: CASSLGYRDHDTQYF. The DNA for the CDR3 is TGTGCCAGCAGCTTAGGGTACAGGGACCATGATACGCAGTATTTT.

In its sample, this clonotype was seen a few times. This rearrangement joins TRBV7-6 to TRBJ1-4; 7 bases are a match to TRBD1. Germline CDR1 reads SGHVS; CDR2 reads FNYEAQ. This CDR3 is 14 amino acids long. Germline trimming cut 2 bases from V and 10 bases from J; bases unmatched to any gene: 7. CDR3 sequence (DNA): TGTGCCAGCAGCTTAACAGGGGAGGGTGGAAAACTGTTTTTT. Protein: CASSLTGEGGKLFF.

The chain's CDR3 is CASSLARTASSWEPLHF. CDR3 DNA sequence: TGTGCCAGCAGCTTAGCGAGGACGGCCAGTAGTTGGGAACCCCTCCACTTT. V gene TRBV7-2 combines with J gene TRBJ1-6; D is unclear. V was cut by 0 bases and J by 12 bases, with 21 bases left in between. Germline loops: CDR1 SGHTA, CDR2 FQGNSA. The CDR3 is 17 amino acids.

The chain carries TRBV7-6 and TRBJ2-7; D uncertain. CDR1 and CDR2 from the germline V gene are SGHVS and FNYEAQ. The V gene lost 3 bases and the J gene lost 6 bases, with 9 bases spanning the gap. The length of the CDR3 is 12 residues. In nucleotides, the CDR3 is TGTGCCAGCAGCTTTCGGTGGGGCGAGCAGTACTTC. This codes for CASSFRWGEQYF.

On this clonotype itself: An end of the junction differs from the germline gene, which may be a read error. The CDR3 DNA reads as TGCGCCAACAGCCAAGATCGAGCGCCCAATCAGCCCCAGCATTTT. Protein sequence: CANSQDRAPNQPQHF. The chain is built from TRBV4-3 and TRBJ1-5, with D hard to call. The CDR3 has 15 amino acids. CDR1 LGHNA and CDR2 YSLEER come from the germline V gene.

The genes are TRBV7-2 and TRBJ2-5; 10 bases agree with TRBD2. The germline gives CDR1 SGHTA, CDR2 FQGNSA. CDR3 length: 17 amino acids. Unmatched junction bases numbered 10, after V lost 1 base and J lost 5 bases. The CDR3 is CASSLGAGGFTRETQYF. CDR3 nucleotide sequence: TGTGCCAGCAGCTTAGGAGCGGGGGGGTTCACCAGGGAGACCCAGTACTTC.

This clonotype was found a few times. The CDR3 bases are TGTGCCAGCAGCTCGACGGCCGGCGGCCCCTACGAGCAGTACTTC. Translation gives CASSSTAGGPYEQYF. This chain connects TRBV5-4 to TRBJ2-7; D ambiguous. V lost 3 bases and J lost 2, with 15 bases in between. The CDR3 has 15 amino acids. Germline values: CDR1 SGHNT, CDR2 YYREEE (reference sequence).

This clonotype has a handful of counts. It is likely a read error, because the conserved phenylalanine at the end of the CDR3 is missing. It is unclear where the CDR3 begins or ends on the DNA, so no DNA is shown, and the CDR3 is as TCRdb lists it. The chain is built from TRBV7-2 and TRBJ1-2. The CDR3 is 11 amino acids in total, end residues counted. In germline, CDR1 is SGHTA, CDR2 FQGNSA. CDR3 sequence reads: CASSLGPTAVY.

The chain has TRBV10-1 and TRBJ2-1; the match to TRBD2 covers 11 bases. After removal of 4 bases from V and 10 bases from J, the junction contained 6 bases not matched to a gene. Germline V gives CDR1 WNHNN, CDR2 SYGVQD (reference sequence). The CDR3 has 14 amino acids. The CDR3 here is CASSVTSGGGEQFF. CDR3 in DNA: TGCGCCAGCAGTGTCACTAGCGGGGGTGGGGAGCAGTTCTTC.

The chain combines TRBV6-1 with TRBJ1-6; 7 bases line up with TRBD1. The CDR3 is 16 residues long. The ends lost 4 bases at V and 5 bases at J; junction bases unmatched: 8. Germline V gene data show CDR1 as MNHNS and CDR2 as SASEGT. The DNA for the CDR3 is TGTGCCAGCAGTGTCCTGAATACAGGGGATAATTCACCCCTCCACTTT. Amino acids: CASSVLNTGDNSPLHF.